The entry below gives a single TCR beta chain sequence along with its context. Antigen: not known. The CDR3 covers 14 residues. The V gene lost 0 bases and the J gene lost 5 bases, with 10 bases spanning the gap. Germline loops: CDR1 PRHDT, CDR2 FYEKMQ (reference sequence). A single record per CDR3 protein comes from TCRdb applying MiXCR to the RT-PCR reads. The top ten clones hold 10% of a sample with around 300,000 distinct CDR3 sequences, roughly 22% of them seen once. These data originate in a study of response to subunit inactivated influenza vaccine. Study conclusions and caveats: Each seasonal influenza vaccination, the authors suggested, recruits few new T cells.

The genes are TRBV13 and TRBJ2-5; either TRBD1 or TRBD2 may fit D (5 bases each). Sequencing used PBMCs from blood, obtained approximately 20 months after vaccination. The clonotype originates from a man between 50 and 75 years old who received an inactivated influenza vaccine. The CDR3, as DNA: TGTGCCAGCAGCTTAGGATTTGGGGACGAGACCCAGTACTTC. Protein sequence: CASSLGFGDETQYF.